The source of this T cell receptor beta chain is a study of T cell changes during pregnancy in multiple sclerosis. This table comes from immunoSEQ multiplex PCR, and its TCRdb copy is limited to in-frame clones, with some not included. Of around 36,000 clones in the sample, 90% to 95% were seen once. This clone has more than one count but fewer than ten. The TCR comes from a female donor with multiple sclerosis, enrolled in a pregnancy study. Sample: CD8+ T cells from peripheral blood mononuclear cells, taken before pregnancy.

The CDR3 reads CATNYGGETEAFF. In DNA, the CDR3 is TGTGCCACCAACTACGGAGGGGAAACTGAAGCTTTCTTT. The gene calls are TRBV10-3 and TRBJ1-1, with a weak D call TRBD1 (5 bases). In germline, CDR1 is ENHRY, CDR2 SYGVKD. There are 13 residues in the CDR3. V was trimmed by 10 bases and J by 5 bases, leaving 17 bases between them.